This T cell receptor beta chain was obtained from a study of regulatory T cells in long-lasting Graves disease. General study findings and limits: The sample size was small, and this may have reduced accuracy. Patients whose Graves' disease persisted exhibited lower TCR diversity than those newly diagnosed. TRBV28, TRBJ1-2 and TRBJ2-5 emerged as the favored segments in persistent disease.

Investigators prepared the TCR beta libraries by applying iRepertoire HTBI primers and Arm-PCR of CDR3 regions. TCRdb independently ran MiXCR on the multiplex PCR reads; one entry per CDR3 protein. This table holds roughly 350,000 distinct CDR3 sequences, around 15% found once. As to time point: newly diagnosed GD, antithyroid drugs for less than 3 months. The TCR library was prepared using RNA isolated from PBMCs. The authors drew approximately 9 milliliters of peripheral blood into EDTA tubes. This clonotype has more than one count but fewer than ten. Its antigen is unidentified. Losses at the gene ends were 5 bases for V and 4 bases for J; bases not matched to a gene: 8. Germline CDR1 is MNHNS and CDR2 is SASEGT. CDR3 length equals 17 residues. This sample was also put to use in a study of T cells in Graves' hyperthyroidism and ophthalmopathy.

The sequence came from a woman in her late teens or twenties with Graves disease. The chain employs TRBV6-1 and TRBJ2-3; 14 bases are a match to TRBD2. Here the sequenced sample was peripheral blood mononuclear cells (PBMCs), taken at new diagnosis, from a patient treated with antithyroid drugs. CDR3 sequence: CASSILGLAGGADTQYF. The DNA for the CDR3 is TGTGCCAGCAGTATCCTTGGACTAGCGGGAGGCGCAGATACGCAGTATTTT.